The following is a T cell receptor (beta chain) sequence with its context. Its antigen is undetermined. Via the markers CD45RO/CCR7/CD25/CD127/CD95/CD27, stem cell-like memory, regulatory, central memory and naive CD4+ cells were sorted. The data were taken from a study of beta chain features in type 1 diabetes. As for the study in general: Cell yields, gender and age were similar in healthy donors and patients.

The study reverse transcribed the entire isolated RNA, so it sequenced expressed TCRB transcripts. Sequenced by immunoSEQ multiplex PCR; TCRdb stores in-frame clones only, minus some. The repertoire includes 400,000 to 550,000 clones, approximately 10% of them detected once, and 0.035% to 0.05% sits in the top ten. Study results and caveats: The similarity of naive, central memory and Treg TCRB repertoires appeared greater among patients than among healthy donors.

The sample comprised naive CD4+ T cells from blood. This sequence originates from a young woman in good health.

DNA of the CDR3: TGTGCCAGCAGCGTAGGAAATAAGGGCCCTTACGAGCAGTACTTC. It codes for CASSVGNKGPYEQYF. This chain connects TRBV9 to TRBJ2-7; no clear D. Trimming shortened V by 0 bases and J by 4 bases, and 14 bases separated the two germline ends. The CDR3 length is 15 residues. CDR1 is SGDLS, CDR2 YYNGEE, per germline.